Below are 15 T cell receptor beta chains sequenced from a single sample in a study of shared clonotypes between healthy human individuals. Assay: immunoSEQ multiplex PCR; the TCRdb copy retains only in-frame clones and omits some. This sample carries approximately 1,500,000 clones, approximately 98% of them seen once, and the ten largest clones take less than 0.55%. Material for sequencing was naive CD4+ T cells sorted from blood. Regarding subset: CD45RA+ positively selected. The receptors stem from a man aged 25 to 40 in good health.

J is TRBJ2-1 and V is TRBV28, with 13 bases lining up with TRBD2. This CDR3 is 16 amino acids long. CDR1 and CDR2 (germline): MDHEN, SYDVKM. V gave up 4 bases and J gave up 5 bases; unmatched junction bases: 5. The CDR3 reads CASSWTSGGIHNEQFF. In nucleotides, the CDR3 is TGTGCCAGCAGTTGGACTAGCGGGGGAATACACAATGAGCAGTTCTTC.

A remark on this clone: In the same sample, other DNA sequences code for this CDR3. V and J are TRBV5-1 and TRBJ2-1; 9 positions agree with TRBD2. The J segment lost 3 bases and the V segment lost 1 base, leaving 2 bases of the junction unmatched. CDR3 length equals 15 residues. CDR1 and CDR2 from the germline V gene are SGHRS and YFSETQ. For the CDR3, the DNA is TGCGCCAGCAGCTTGCTAGCGGGACACTACAATGAGCAGTTCTTC. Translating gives CASSLLAGHYNEQFF. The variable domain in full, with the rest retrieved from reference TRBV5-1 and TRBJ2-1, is KAGVTQTPRYLIKTRGQQVTLSCSPISGHRSVSWYQQTPGQGLQFLFEYFSETQRNKGNFPGRFSGRQFSNSRSEMNVSTLELGDSALYLCASSLLAGHYNEQFFGPGTRLTVL.

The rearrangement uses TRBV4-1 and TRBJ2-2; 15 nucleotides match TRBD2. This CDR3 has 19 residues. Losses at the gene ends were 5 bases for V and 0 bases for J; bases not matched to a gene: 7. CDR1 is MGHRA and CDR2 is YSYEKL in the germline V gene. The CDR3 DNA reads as TGCGCCAGCAGCAAGGGACTAGCGGGAGGAGTCGCGAACACCGGGGAGCTGTTTTTT. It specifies CASSKGLAGGVANTGELFF.

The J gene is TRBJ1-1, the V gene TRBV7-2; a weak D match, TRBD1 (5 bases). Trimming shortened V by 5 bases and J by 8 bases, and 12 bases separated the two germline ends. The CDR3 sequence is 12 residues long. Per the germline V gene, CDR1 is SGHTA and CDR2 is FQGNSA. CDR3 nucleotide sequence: TGTGCCAGCAGCCTTAATCAGGGAGAAGCTTTCTTT. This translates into CASSLNQGEAFF.

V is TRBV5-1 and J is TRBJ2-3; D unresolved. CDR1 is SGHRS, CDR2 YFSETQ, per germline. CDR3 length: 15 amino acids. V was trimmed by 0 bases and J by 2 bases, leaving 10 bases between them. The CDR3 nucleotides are TGCGCCAGCAGCTTGGCAGACGGACCCACAGATACGCAGTATTTT. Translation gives CASSLADGPTDTQYF. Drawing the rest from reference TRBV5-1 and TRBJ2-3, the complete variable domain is KAGVTQTPRYLIKTRGQQVTLSCSPISGHRSVSWYQQTPGQGLQFLFEYFSETQRNKGNFPGRFSGRQFSNSRSEMNVSTLELGDSALYLCASSLADGPTDTQYFGPGTRLTVL.

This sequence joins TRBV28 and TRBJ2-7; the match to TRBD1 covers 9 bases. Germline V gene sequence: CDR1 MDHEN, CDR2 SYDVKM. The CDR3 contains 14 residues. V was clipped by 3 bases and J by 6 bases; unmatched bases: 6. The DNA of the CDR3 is TGTGCCAGCAGTTTGTCGGACAGGGGACGCGAGCAGTACTTC. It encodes CASSLSDRGREQYF.

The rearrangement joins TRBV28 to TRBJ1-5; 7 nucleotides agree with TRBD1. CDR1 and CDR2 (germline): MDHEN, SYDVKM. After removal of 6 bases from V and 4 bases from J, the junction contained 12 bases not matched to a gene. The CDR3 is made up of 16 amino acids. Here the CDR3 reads CASREWTGGRNQPQHF. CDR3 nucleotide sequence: TGTGCCAGCAGAGAATGGACAGGTGGGAGGAATCAGCCCCAGCATTTT.

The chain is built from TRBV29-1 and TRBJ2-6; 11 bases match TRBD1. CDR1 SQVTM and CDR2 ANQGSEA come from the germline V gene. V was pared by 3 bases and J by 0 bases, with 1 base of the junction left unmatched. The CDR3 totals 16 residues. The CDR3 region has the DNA TGCAGCGTTGAGGGGACAGGGGGCTCTGGGGCCAACGTCCTGACTTTC. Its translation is CSVEGTGGSGANVLTF.

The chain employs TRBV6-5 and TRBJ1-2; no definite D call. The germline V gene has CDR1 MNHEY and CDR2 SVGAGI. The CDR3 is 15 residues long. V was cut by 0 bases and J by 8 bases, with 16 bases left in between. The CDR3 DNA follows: TGTGCCAGCAGTTACTCTCGAGGGCCCCGGGAGGGCTACACCTTC. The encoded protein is CASSYSRGPREGYTF.

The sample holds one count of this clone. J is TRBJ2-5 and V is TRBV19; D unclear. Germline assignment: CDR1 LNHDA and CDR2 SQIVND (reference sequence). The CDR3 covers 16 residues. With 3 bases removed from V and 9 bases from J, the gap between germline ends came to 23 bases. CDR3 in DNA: TGTGCCAGTAGTATGTGGGCGGCCGAGTCGGAGACGGCCCAGTACTTC. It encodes CASSMWAAESETAQYF.

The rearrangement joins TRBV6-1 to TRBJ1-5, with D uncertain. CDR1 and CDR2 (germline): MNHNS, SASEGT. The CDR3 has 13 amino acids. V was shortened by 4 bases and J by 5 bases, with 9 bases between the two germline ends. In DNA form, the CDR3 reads TGTGCCAGCAGTGTAATCTCAGATCAGCCCCAGCATTTT. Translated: CASSVISDQPQHF.

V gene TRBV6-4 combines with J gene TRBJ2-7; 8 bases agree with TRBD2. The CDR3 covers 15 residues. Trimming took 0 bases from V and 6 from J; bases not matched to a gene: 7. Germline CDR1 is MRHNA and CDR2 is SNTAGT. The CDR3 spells CASSDSPAGVGEQYF. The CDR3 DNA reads TGTGCCAGCAGTGACTCACCAGCGGGAGTTGGCGAGCAGTACTTC.

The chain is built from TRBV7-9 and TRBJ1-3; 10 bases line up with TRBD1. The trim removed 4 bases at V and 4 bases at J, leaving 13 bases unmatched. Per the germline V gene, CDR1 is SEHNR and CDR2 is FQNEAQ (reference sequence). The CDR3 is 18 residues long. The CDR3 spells CASSSSTGQGSWGNTIYF. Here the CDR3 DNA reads TGTGCCAGCAGCTCGTCGACGGGACAGGGGTCGTGGGGAAACACCATATATTTT.

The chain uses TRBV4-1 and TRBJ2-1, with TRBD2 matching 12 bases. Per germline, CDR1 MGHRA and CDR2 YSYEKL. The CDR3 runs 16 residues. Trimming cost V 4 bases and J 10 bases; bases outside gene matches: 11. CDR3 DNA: TGCGCCAGCAGCCTACCTACTAGCGGGAGGCTGGCCGAGCAGTTCTTC. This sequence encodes CASSLPTSGRLAEQFF.

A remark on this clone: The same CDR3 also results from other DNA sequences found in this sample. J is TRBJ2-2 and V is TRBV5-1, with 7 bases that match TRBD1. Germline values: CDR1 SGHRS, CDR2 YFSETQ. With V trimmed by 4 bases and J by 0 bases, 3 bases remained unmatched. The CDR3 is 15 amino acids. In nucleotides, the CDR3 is TGCGCCAGCAGCCTGGACAGGCCGAACACCGGGGAGCTGTTTTTT. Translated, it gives CASSLDRPNTGELFF.